A selection of T cell receptor beta chains follows, all from one sample in a study of cytomegalovirus exposure and HLA in healthy donors. Clones were read by immunoSEQ multiplex PCR, and TCRdb kept only the in-frame ones, dropping some. The sample has approximately 190,000 clones, around 86% seen once. Sequencing was done on a sample of PBMCs. These receptors came from a man aged 25 to 45 in good health and CMV-seronegative. Each CDR3 is given with its conserved first and last residue. The D gene is left open where the match is weak. Part of the rows lack a size; the others show once, few, many or a class for expanded clones.

d_call j_call clone_size v_call cdr3_nt cdr3_aa
. TRBJ2-3 once TRBV5-5 TGTGCCAGCAGCTTAAGCCTCTCCATCCCTCCCACAGATACGCAGTATTTT CASSLSLSIPPTDTQYF
TRBD2 TRBJ2-2 . TRBV30 TGTGCCTGGAGTGGGGGACTAGCGAAAGCCGGGGAGCTGTTTTTT CAWSGGLAKAGELFF
. TRBJ1-1 . TRBV7-2 TGTGCCAGCAGCTTCCAGGAAGATACTGAAGCTTTCTTT CASSFQEDTEAFF
. TRBJ2-7 . TRBV27 TGTGCCAGCAGTCCCCTAGAGGGTATGGGCTCCTACGAGCAGTACTTC CASSPLEGMGSYEQYF
TRBD2 TRBJ2-2 . TRBV28 TGTGCCAGCAGTTCTGGCGGGGGGCGATATTATACCGGGGAGCTGTTTTTT CASSSGGGRYYTGELFF
TRBD1 TRBJ1-1 . TRBV28 TGTGCCAGCCGCGACACAGGGGGAACTGAAGCTTTCTTT CASRDTGGTEAFF
. TRBJ2-5 . TRBV5-4 TGTGCCAGCAGCCAGCGAACAGGGATAAAAGGAGAGACCCAGTACTTC CASSQRTGIKGETQYF
. TRBJ2-5 . TRBV15 TGTGCCACCAGCAGAGAGAGAGAGACCCAGTACTTC CATSRERETQYF
. TRBJ1-1 few TRBV5-6 TGTGCCAGCAGCCTGGCGGACACTGAAGCTTTCTTT CASSLADTEAFF
. TRBJ2-3 . TRBV30 TGTGCCTGGAGCCCAAACAGGTTTGGGGCAGATACGCAGTATTTT CAWSPNRFGADTQYF